These T cell receptor beta chains were read from a single sample in a study of blood T cell repertoires in COVID-19. This table comes from immunoSEQ multiplex PCR, and its TCRdb copy is limited to in-frame clones, with some not included. The data hold 250,000 to 400,000 clones, with 70% to 90% observed a single time. Sequencing was carried out using peripheral blood. These receptors originate from a woman younger than 45 with COVID-19, enrolled during active disease. CDR3s include the opening cysteine and the closing phenylalanine or tryptophan. Expanded clones are given a class, and other clones once, few, many or no size at all.

clone_size v_call cdr3_aa
. TRBV6-2/TRBV6-3 CASSYSREKLDYGYTF
. TRBV7-9 CASSGLASGGGSSYNEQFF
. TRBV11-2 CASSFDGSRLFDEQFF
. TRBV14 CASSPGGRGNQPQHF
. TRBV30 CAWSAGGVVVKNIQYF
. TRBV27 CASRRTGSTDTQYF
. TRBV28 CASSLAGTSGGGTDTQYF
. TRBV6-5 CASRQGYYGYTF
. TRBV7-2 CASSLDRAGQPQHF
. TRBV6-6 CASSPPEGNTEAFF
once TRBV7-7 CASSLAPGEGETQYF
. TRBV27 CASSRLGQGYQPQHF
. TRBV6-4 CASSDSRVAGANEQFF
. TRBV6-2/TRBV6-3 CASSLTGGITEAFF
. TRBV25-1 CASSEHAGANYGYTF
. TRBV5-5 CASSFYGTAYNEQFF
. TRBV7-9 CASSLTGINTEAFF
. TRBV12-5 CASGLVTEETQYF
. TRBV5-4 CASSLPGSGANVLTF
. TRBV6-5 CASSYSRGGLTEAFF
. TRBV2 CASIYQGAHGYTF
. TRBV12-3/TRBV12-4 CASHEEGFTEAFF
. TRBV3-1/TRBV3-2 CASSQTPGGVKNSPLHF
once TRBV6-5 CASSRTGRNEKLFF
. TRBV2 CAFFRGRGTEAFF
. TRBV12-3/TRBV12-4 CASSTQGLGGYTF
few TRBV30 CAWSSAYGYTF
. TRBV5-1 CASSLSGNLPEAFF
. TRBV12-3/TRBV12-4 CASSYQESHGYTF
once TRBV25-1 CASGGGYQETQYF
once TRBV4-1 CASSLGTSGGFEQFF
. TRBV30 CAWNRQANTGELFF
. TRBV6-5 CASSYVSGGQNIQYF
once TRBV11-2 CATGRLRGRTDTQYF
. TRBV7-8 CASSGGRDQPQHF
. TRBV10-3 CATAPSVSSYEQYF
. TRBV2 CASRHPDLAGEPSTDTQYF
. TRBV6-5 CASSWDSDYTEAFF
. TRBV20-1 CSASGTSRAKEQYF
. TRBV6-5 CASRPTGFGNTIYF
. TRBV6-2/TRBV6-3 CASSGQGYSNQPQHF
. TRBV9 CASSVSGGAIETGELFF